The clone carrying this T cell receptor (beta chain) has a count of ten or more. This record belongs to a study of T-cell reconstitution after alpha-beta-depleted transplantation in children. CDR1 MNHEY and CDR2 SVGAGI come from the germline V gene. The CDR3 is 14 residues long. The ends were cut back, 6 bases at V and 2 bases at J, with 12 bases in the middle. Unique molecular identifiers were built into the TCRbeta library. TCRdb re-analysed the PCR reads in MiXCR, keeping a single row per CDR3 protein. This table has 280,000 or so distinct CDR3 sequences, 11% appearing once. This chain links TRBV6-5 with TRBJ2-3; D is possibly TRBD2 (6 bases). The clonotype comes from a male patient between 2 and 10 years old who had a stem cell transplant for chronic granulomatous disease, so the T cells may come from the graft donor. The source material was peripheral blood, sampled 180 days after TCRalphabeta/CD19-depleted stem cell transplant. The CDR3 DNA reads TGTGCCAGCAGGGGAGGCAAGCACACAGATACGCAGTATTTT. Encoded protein: CASRGGKHTDTQYF.